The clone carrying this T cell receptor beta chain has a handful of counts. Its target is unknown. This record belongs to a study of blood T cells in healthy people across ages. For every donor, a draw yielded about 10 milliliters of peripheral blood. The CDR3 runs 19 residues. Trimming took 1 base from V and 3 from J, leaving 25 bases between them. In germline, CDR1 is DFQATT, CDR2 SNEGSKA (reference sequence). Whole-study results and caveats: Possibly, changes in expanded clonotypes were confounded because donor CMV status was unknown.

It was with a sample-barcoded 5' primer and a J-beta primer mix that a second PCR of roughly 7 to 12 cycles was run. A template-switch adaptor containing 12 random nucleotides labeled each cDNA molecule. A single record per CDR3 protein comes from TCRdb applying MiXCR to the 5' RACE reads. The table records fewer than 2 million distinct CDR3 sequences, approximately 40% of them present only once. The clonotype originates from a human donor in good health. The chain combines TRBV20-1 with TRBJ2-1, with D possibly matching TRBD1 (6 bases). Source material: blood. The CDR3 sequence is CSARVSRVEKDSGYNEQFF. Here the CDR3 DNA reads TGCAGTGCTAGAGTTTCTAGGGTCGAAAAGGACAGCGGCTACAATGAGCAGTTCTTC.